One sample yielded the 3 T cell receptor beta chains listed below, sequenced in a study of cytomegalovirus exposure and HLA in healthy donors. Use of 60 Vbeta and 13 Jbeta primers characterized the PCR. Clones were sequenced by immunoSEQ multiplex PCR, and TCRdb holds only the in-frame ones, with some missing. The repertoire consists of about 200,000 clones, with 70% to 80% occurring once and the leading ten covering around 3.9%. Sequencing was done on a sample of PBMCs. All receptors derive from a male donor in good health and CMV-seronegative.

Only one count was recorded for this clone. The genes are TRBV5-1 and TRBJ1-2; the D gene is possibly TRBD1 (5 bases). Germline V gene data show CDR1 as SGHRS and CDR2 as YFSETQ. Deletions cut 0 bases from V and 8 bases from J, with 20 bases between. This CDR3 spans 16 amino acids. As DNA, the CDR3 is TGCGCCAGCAGCTTGGCCCTAGGGGCCGACTCCCGGGGCTACACCTTC. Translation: CASSLALGADSRGYTF.

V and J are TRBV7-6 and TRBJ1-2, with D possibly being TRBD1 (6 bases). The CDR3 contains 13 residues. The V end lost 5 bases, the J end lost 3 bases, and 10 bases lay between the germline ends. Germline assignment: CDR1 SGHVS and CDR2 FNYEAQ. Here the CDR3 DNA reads TGTGCCAGCAGCCAACAGGGAGACTATGGCTACACCTTC. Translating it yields CASSQQGDYGYTF.

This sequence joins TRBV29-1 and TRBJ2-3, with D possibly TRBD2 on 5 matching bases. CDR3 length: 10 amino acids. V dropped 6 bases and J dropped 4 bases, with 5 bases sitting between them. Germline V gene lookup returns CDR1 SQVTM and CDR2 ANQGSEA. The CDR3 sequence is CSVGADTQYF. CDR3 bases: TGCAGCGTCGGGGCAGATACGCAGTATTTT.